This TCR beta chain was captured by sequencing in a study of blood T cell repertoires in COVID-19. Study details: Specimens from acute and convalescent COVID-19 originated in the United States, Italy and Spain. T cells, B-cell-depleted T cells, or PBMCs supplied cDNA or gDNA.

As handled by the study authors: Using reference gene primer amplification, nucleated cell counts were estimated. Method: immunoSEQ multiplex PCR; TCRdb's copy keeps in-frame clones and lacks some. V, J and clone size are taken as reported in that table, and D and trimming were inferred from the DNA itself. The table records tens of thousands of clones, approximately 91% of them present only once. Germline V gene lookup returns CDR1 SGHRS and CDR2 YFSETQ. The CDR3 totals 14 residues. Germline trimming cut 4 bases from V and 5 bases from J; bases unmatched to any gene: 6. The chain links TRBV5-1 to TRBJ2-3; 8 bases line up with TRBD1. The sequenced material came from peripheral blood. This TCR came from a human donor in a cohort sampled during active COVID-19. The CDR3 coding sequence is TGCGCCAGCAGCCTAGGACAGGGTGGAGATACGCAGTATTTT. It encodes CASSLGQGGDTQYF. Based on the CDR3 plus reference TRBV5-1 and TRBJ2-3, the full variable domain is KAGVTQTPRYLIKTRGQQVTLSCSPISGHRSVSWYQQTPGQGLQFLFEYFSETQRNKGNFPGRFSGRQFSNSRSEMNVSTLELGDSALYLCASSLGQGGDTQYFGPGTRLTVL.